This T cell receptor (beta chain) was captured in a study of T cell changes during pregnancy in multiple sclerosis (dated by TCRdb to the late 2010s). The study in broad terms: The study examined how the T cell repertoire changed over the course of pregnancy in women with multiple sclerosis.

As to this clone: No cognate antigen has been identified for it. Within one base of it there is no much larger clone, and no base qualities were kept.

Library creation used the immunoSEQ multiplex PCR assay. As stored in TCRdb, this immuneACCESS dataset retains in-frame rearrangements with V and J assigned. A fraction of the clones does not appear; measured against another copy, unresolved V genes explain less than half of the discrepancy, and the remainder lacks a known reason. The sample records some 64,000 clones, about nine tenths of which are singletons. The ten top clones hold roughly 2% of the sample. Sample: peripheral blood, taken in the first trimester of pregnancy. This TCR derives from a female donor with multiple sclerosis, enrolled in a pregnancy study.

CDR3 region: CASSRGLMGEKLFF. The DNA sequence is TGTGCCAGCAGCAGGGGATTAATGGGGGAAAAACTGTTTTTT. The chain uses TRBV27 and TRBJ1-4; perhaps TRBD1 is the D gene, with 6 bases matching. As encoded in the germline V gene (reference sequence), CDR1 is MNHEY while CDR2 is SMNVEV. V is pared back by 6 bases and J by 8 bases, with 16 bases lying between the germline termini. Measured from the cysteine to the phenylalanine, the CDR3 is 14 residues long. Of all the DNA, just the CDR3 is kept, 42 bases in frame from base 1.